The 24 T cell receptor beta chains in this list originate from one sample, sequenced in a study of a mutant IDH1 vaccine in newly diagnosed glioma. The time point is: week 5, during vaccination. Every vaccination contained 300 ug of the mutant IDH1 20-mer peptide and was paired with topical imiquimod. No antigen is known for these receptors. Assay: immunoSEQ multiplex PCR; the TCRdb copy retains only in-frame clones and omits some. The table includes fewer than 35,000 clones, roughly three fifths detected once. Sequenced here: PBMCs, sampled from a glioma patient whose treatment included an IDH1 peptide vaccine. Receptors originate from a woman between 18 and 29 years old with glioma.

Worth noting for this clone: The junction and the germline gene differ at one end; a read error may be behind it. The rearrangement uses TRBV7-7 and TRBJ2-1, with D unresolved. Per the germline V gene, CDR1 is SSHAT and CDR2 is FNYEAQ (reference sequence). CDR3 length: 14 amino acids. As DNA, the CDR3 is TGTGCTAGCAGCATTGGAGAGGTGAACAATGAGCAGTTCTTC. Translation gives CASSIGEVNNEQFF.

By its share, this clone is medium-sized. Other DNA sequences in the sample encode the same CDR3. The gene calls are TRBV4-3 and TRBJ2-7, with TRBD1 matching over 7 bases. The V segment lost 3 bases and the J segment 1 base; nucleotides outside the gene matches: 9. Germline V gene lookup returns CDR1 LGHNA and CDR2 YSLEER. CDR3 length equals 16 residues. The CDR3 DNA is TGCGCCAGCAGCCATTCGGCCACAGGGGAGTCCTACGAGCAGTACTTC. Translating it yields CASSHSATGESYEQYF.

V gene TRBV28 combines with J gene TRBJ1-2; no clear D. The length of the CDR3 is 16 residues. The germline V gene has CDR1 MDHEN and CDR2 SYDVKM. The V gene lost 3 bases and the J gene lost 0 bases, with 14 bases spanning the gap. DNA for the CDR3: TGTGCCAGCAGTTTGCAACCCCCACAGTCTAACTATGGCTACACCTTC. Amino acid sequence: CASSLQPPQSNYGYTF.

The CDR3 DNA reads as TGCGCCAGCAGCTTATCCCCCTACGAGCAGTACTTC. This codes for CASSLSPYEQYF. V usage is TRBV5-1 and J usage is TRBJ2-7; D is ambiguous. The CDR3 extends over 12 amino acids. V lost 2 bases and J lost 2, with 5 bases in between. Germline CDR1 reads SGHRS; CDR2 reads YFSETQ.

This clone appeared a few times. J is TRBJ1-5 and V is TRBV27; no firm D call. CDR1 is MNHEY, CDR2 SMNVEV, per germline (reference sequence). The CDR3 loop spans 17 amino acids. Trimming pared 2 bases from V and 1 base from J, leaving 15 bases between. CDR3 in amino acids: CASSLMLGGRSNQPQHF. The DNA of the CDR3 is TGTGCCAGCAGTTTAATGCTCGGCGGGAGGAGCAATCAGCCCCAGCATTTT.

The V and J genes are TRBV25-1 and TRBJ2-2; D is possibly TRBD1 (7 bases). The V end lost 7 bases, the J end lost 6 bases, and 18 bases lay between the germline ends. This CDR3 comprises 15 residues. Germline CDR1 and CDR2: MGHDK and SYGVNS. The chain's CDR3 is CASMRGDQGAGELFF. CDR3 in DNA: TGTGCCAGCATGCGGGGCGATCAGGGGGCCGGGGAGCTGTTTTTT.

The chain combines TRBV2 with TRBJ2-3, with D maybe TRBD1 (5 bases). The germline V gene encodes CDR1 SNHLY and CDR2 FYNNEI. This CDR3 has 14 amino acids. The CDR3 is CATHLNRYMNTQYF. The CDR3 region has the DNA TGTGCGACCCACTTGAACAGGTATATGAATACGCAGTATTTT.

Here the CDR3 DNA reads TGTGCCAGCAGTTACTTGCCGGGACAGGGAAGCAATGAGCAGTTCTTC. Protein sequence: CASSYLPGQGSNEQFF. V gene TRBV6-5 combines with J gene TRBJ2-1; TRBD1 matches 9 bases. Germline V lookup: CDR1 MNHEY, CDR2 SVGAGI. With 1 base clipped from V and 6 bases from J, the junction kept 7 bases outside the gene matches. This CDR3 comprises 16 residues.

This sequence joins TRBV28 and TRBJ2-1, with TRBD2 matching over 9 bases. The CDR3 is made up of 15 amino acids. Per the germline V gene, CDR1 is MDHEN and CDR2 is SYDVKM. V lost 2 bases and J lost 8; bases outside the gene matches: 7. The CDR3 coding sequence is TGTGCCAGCAGTTTAATAGCGGGAGTCCAATATGAGCAGTTCTTC. It translates to CASSLIAGVQYEQFF.

This clone appeared a few times. The chain employs TRBV9 and TRBJ2-1, with no clear D. The V end was cut by 0 bases, the J end by 4 bases, with 11 bases between. The CDR3 extends over 15 amino acids. Per the germline V gene, CDR1 is SGDLS and CDR2 is YYNGEE. The CDR3 protein is CASSVDWAAYNEQFF. In DNA form, the CDR3 reads TGTGCCAGCAGCGTAGATTGGGCGGCATACAATGAGCAGTTCTTC.

This clone was picked up a small number of times. The V call is TRBV29-1, the J call TRBJ2-1; D possibly corresponds to TRBD2 (8 bases). This CDR3 has 14 amino acids. Trimming removed 3 bases at V and 14 bases at J, with 23 bases between. The germline CDR1 and CDR2 sequences are SQVTM and ANQGSEA. The CDR3 DNA reads TGCAGCGTTGATGGACTAGCAAGGGGGCAGAGGGAGTTCTTC. Translation: CSVDGLARGQREFF.

This clone appeared a few times. This chain's CDR3 is CASSTLAGGPYEQYF. For the CDR3, the DNA is TGTGCCAGTAGTACTTTAGCGGGAGGGCCCTACGAGCAGTACTTC. This sequence joins TRBV19 and TRBJ2-7; TRBD2 agrees at 11 bases. The CDR3 has 15 residues. Germline V gene lookup returns CDR1 LNHDA and CDR2 SQIVND (reference sequence). With V trimmed by 4 bases and J by 2 bases, 4 bases remained unmatched.

The chain combines TRBV5-1 with TRBJ2-7; perhaps D is TRBD1 or TRBD2 (5 bases each). This CDR3 spans 15 amino acids. V dropped 0 bases and J dropped 3 bases, with 13 bases sitting between them. Germline lookup yields CDR1 SGHRS and CDR2 YFSETQ. This CDR3 is CASSLDRGPIYEQYF. The CDR3 DNA reads as TGCGCCAGCAGCTTGGACCGGGGCCCGATCTACGAGCAGTACTTC. The full variable domain, with the rest looked up from reference TRBV5-1 and TRBJ2-7, is KAGVTQTPRYLIKTRGQQVTLSCSPISGHRSVSWYQQTPGQGLQFLFEYFSETQRNKGNFPGRFSGRQFSNSRSEMNVSTLELGDSALYLCASSLDRGPIYEQYFGPGTRLTVT.

The chain has TRBV29-1 and TRBJ2-7; 8 bases are shared with TRBD1. CDR3 size: 15 residues. V dropped 1 base and J dropped 4; count of bases not matched to a gene: 9. The germline V gene encodes CDR1 SQVTM and CDR2 ANQGSEA. DNA of the CDR3: TGCAGCGTTGAAGTCCGGGACAGGACGATTTACGAGCAGTACTTC. Amino acids: CSVEVRDRTIYEQYF.

The chain couples TRBV2 to TRBJ1-1; no definite D call. Germline CDR1 SNHLY, CDR2 FYNNEI. V gave up 6 bases and J gave up 0 bases, with 11 bases separating them. This CDR3 has 14 residues. The CDR3 DNA is TGTGCCAGCAGAGCGGAAGCTATGAACACTGAAGCTTTCTTT. It encodes CASRAEAMNTEAFF.

This clone has a handful of counts. The rearrangement links TRBV21-1 to TRBJ1-5. TRBV21-1 constitutes a pseudogene. CDR3 length: 13 amino acids. The CDR3 sequence is CASPPLSYQPQHF. CDR3 nucleotide sequence: TGTGCCAGCCCTCCTTTAAGCTATCAGCCCCAGCATTTT.

The chain combines TRBV7-3 with TRBJ1-2; no clear D gene. The germline gives CDR1 SGHTA, CDR2 FQGTGA. V was shortened by 5 bases and J by 8 bases, with 15 bases between the two germline ends. This CDR3 has 13 amino acids. The CDR3 sequence: CASSTDGYEGYTF. The CDR3 DNA sequence: TGTGCCAGCAGCACGGACGGATACGAGGGCTACACCTTC.

This chain links TRBV30 with TRBJ1-1, with D hard to call. Germline assignment: CDR1 GTSNPN and CDR2 SVGIG (reference sequence). The germline V and J ends were trimmed by 4 bases and 1 base, with 10 bases remaining between them. The CDR3 runs 13 residues. The CDR3: CAWTVSGNTEAFF. CDR3 bases: TGTGCCTGGACGGTTTCGGGGAACACTGAAGCTTTCTTT.

The chain couples TRBV10-3 to TRBJ1-6, with a weak D call TRBD1 (5 bases). CDR1 is ENHRY, CDR2 SYGVKD, per germline. Trimming pared 7 bases from V and 9 bases from J, leaving 22 bases between. The CDR3 runs to 16 residues. The CDR3 DNA follows: TGTGCCATCAACCGAGTGGGGCCGGGGGAGGGTTCACCCCTCCACTTT. Translation: CAINRVGPGEGSPLHF.

The chain employs TRBV10-3 and TRBJ1-1, with 7 bases matching TRBD1. Germline assignment: CDR1 ENHRY and CDR2 SYGVKD. CDR3 length: 12 residues. V gave up 11 bases and J gave up 1 base; unmatched junction bases: 4. CDR3 sequence (DNA): TGTGCCGCTCAGGGGGGGAACACTGAAGCTTTCTTT. Encoded protein: CAAQGGNTEAFF.

This clone was observed a handful of times. This chain connects TRBV28 to TRBJ2-7; D remains unclear. Germline CDR1 MDHEN, CDR2 SYDVKM. This CDR3 contains 13 residues. Trimming cost V 7 bases and J 6 bases, with 16 bases left between them. CDR3 protein: CASKPPSLPEQYF. Written as DNA, the CDR3 is TGTGCCAGCAAACCCCCCTCTCTCCCCGAGCAGTACTTC.

The genes are TRBV5-1 and TRBJ1-2; 7 positions match TRBD1. Per germline, CDR1 SGHRS and CDR2 YFSETQ. The CDR3 is 14 amino acids. J was trimmed by 6 bases and V by 4 bases; bases with no gene match: 9. CDR3 sequence (DNA): TGCGCCAGCAGCAGGGGGCGGGTGATTAATGGCTACACCTTC. Protein sequence: CASSRGRVINGYTF.

The chain carries TRBV2 and TRBJ1-6, with 7 bases aligning to TRBD1. The CDR3 consists of 14 residues. Unmatched junction bases numbered 7, after V lost 9 bases and J lost 5 bases. CDR1 is SNHLY and CDR2 is FYNNEI in the germline V gene. The CDR3 DNA follows: TGTGCCAGTGTTCGCGGGACAGATAATTCACCCCTCCACTTT. Its translation is CASVRGTDNSPLHF. Combining the CDR3 with reference TRBV2 and TRBJ1-6 gives the whole variable domain EPEVTQTPSHQVTQMGQEVILRCVPISNHLYFYWYRQILGQKVEFLVSFYNNEISEKSEIFDDQFSVERPDGSNFTLKIRSTKLEDSAMYFCASVRGTDNSPLHFGNGTRLTVT.

CDR3 region: CASSLSTSGILQETQYF. Here the CDR3 DNA reads TGTGCCAGCAGCTTATCGACTAGCGGGATCCTCCAAGAGACCCAGTACTTC. The chain couples TRBV7-9 to TRBJ2-5, with 11 bases aligning to TRBD2. The CDR3 is 17 residues long. With V trimmed by 2 bases and J by 1 base, 6 bases remained unmatched. Germline values: CDR1 SEHNR, CDR2 FQNEAQ (reference sequence).